This is a list of T cell receptor beta chains from one sample in a study of blood T cell repertoires in COVID-19. The method was immunoSEQ multiplex PCR; TCRdb's version includes in-frame clones alone and lacks a portion of them. The data hold under 250,000 clones, with just under 85% observed a single time. Sequencing input: peripheral blood. The receptors derive from a woman aged 60 to 75 with active or convalescent COVID-19. The CDR3 runs from the conserved cysteine through the conserved F or W. A D gene is named only where the DNA matches it firmly. A row's size may be missing; if present it is once, few, many or a size class.

CDR3 protein,CDR3 DNA,clone size,J gene,V gene,D gene
CASRQYGGVKETQYF,TGTGCCAGTAGGCAGTATGGGGGGGTCAAGGAGACCCAGTACTTC,.,TRBJ2-5,TRBV19,TRBD2
CASSLGLAGISGELFF,TGTGCCAGCAGCTTAGGACTAGCGGGAATTTCCGGGGAGCTGTTTTTT,.,TRBJ2-2,TRBV7-8,TRBD2
CASCGRAYIAGYTF,TGTGCCAGCTGCGGCCGGGCCTACATAGCGGGCTACACCTTC,once,TRBJ1-2,TRBV6-5,.
CASSHIRIPGTGRPSGANVLTF,TGCGCCAGCAGCCATATTAGGATTCCCGGGACAGGGCGTCCCTCTGGGGCCAACGTCCTGACTTTC,.,TRBJ2-6,TRBV4-1,TRBD1
CSASGLSTGELFF,TGCAGCGCCTCAGGGCTTAGCACCGGGGAGCTGTTTTTT,.,TRBJ2-2,TRBV29-1,.
CASSQDVFVAGNTIYF,TGTGCCAGCAGCCAAGATGTCTTCGTTGCTGGAAACACCATATATTTT,.,TRBJ1-3,TRBV4-2,.
CASSSVDTQYF,TGTGCCAGCAGTTCGGTGGATACGCAGTATTTT,.,TRBJ2-3,TRBV27,.
CASSYSKWSYGYTF,TGTGCCAGCAGTTACTCGAAATGGAGCTATGGCTACACCTTC,.,TRBJ1-2,TRBV6-5,.
CASSRQARGGSSGNTIYF,TGCGCCAGCAGCCGACAGGCTAGGGGGGGGTCCTCTGGAAACACCATATATTTT,.,TRBJ1-3,TRBV10-1,.
CASSFPGGKETQYF,TGTGCCAGCAGCTTCCCGGGAGGGAAAGAGACCCAGTACTTC,.,TRBJ2-5,TRBV11-2,TRBD2
CASRAGTDYNEQFF,TGTGCCAGTAGAGCCGGGACAGACTACAATGAGCAGTTCTTC,.,TRBJ2-1,TRBV19,TRBD1
CASSLATSEQYF,TGTGCCAGCAGTTTAGCGACAAGCGAGCAGTACTTC,.,TRBJ2-7,TRBV28,.
CASSLGGVQETQYF,TGTGCCAGCAGCTTAGGGGGGGTACAAGAGACCCAGTACTTC,.,TRBJ2-5,TRBV7-9,.
CASSNQPRTAGNSPLHF,TGCGCCAGCAGCAACCAACCTCGGACAGCCGGTAATTCACCCCTCCACTTT,.,TRBJ1-6,TRBV5-1,.
CASSLVRGETQYF,TGTGCCAGCAGCTTAGTACGGGGGGAGACCCAGTACTTC,.,TRBJ2-5,TRBV11-3,.
CASSVVRGPGNTIYF,TGTGCCAGCAGCGTCGTGAGGGGGCCTGGAAACACCATATATTTT,few,TRBJ1-3,TRBV28,TRBD1
CASSIETGNQPQHF,TGTGCCAGTAGTATAGAAACAGGAAATCAGCCCCAGCATTTT,few,TRBJ1-5,TRBV19,.
CATSGSGGQETQYF,TGTGCCACATCCGGGTCCGGGGGGCAAGAGACCCAGTACTTC,.,TRBJ2-5,TRBV10-3,TRBD2
CASPQGGVPPCKPDTQYF,TGTGCCAGCCCCCAGGGCGGGGTTCCCCCTTGCAAACCAGATACGCAGTATTTT,.,TRBJ2-3,TRBV27,.
CASSAGTSGRTQYF,TGTGCCAGCAGCGCCGGGACTAGCGGGAGGACGCAGTATTTT,.,TRBJ2-3,TRBV7-9,TRBD2
CASSHTGVGGYTF,TGTGCCAGCAGTCACACAGGGGTGGGTGGCTACACCTTC,.,TRBJ1-2,TRBV6-5,TRBD1
CAMGTDSLNEQFF,TGTGCCATGGGGACGGACAGCTTGAATGAGCAGTTCTTC,.,TRBJ2-1,TRBV10-3,.
CASSEVQGTSEAFF,TGTGCCAGCAGTGAAGTGCAGGGGACCTCTGAAGCTTTCTTT,.,TRBJ1-1,TRBV6-1,.
CASSPPRVETQYF,TGTGCCAGCAGCCCTCCTCGCGTTGAGACCCAGTACTTC,.,TRBJ2-5,TRBV7-8,.
CSVKEGRYNSPLHF,TGCAGCGTGAAGGAAGGGAGGTATAATTCACCCCTCCACTTT,.,TRBJ1-6,TRBV29-1,.
CASTPRGAGGDTQYF,TGTGCCAGCACCCCGAGGGGAGCGGGGGGAGATACGCAGTATTTT,.,TRBJ2-3,TRBV7-8,TRBD2
CASGGRGQGGNTIYF,TGCGCCAGCGGGGGCAGGGGACAGGGTGGAAACACCATATATTTT,once,TRBJ1-3,TRBV5-1,TRBD1
CASSISPTNTGELFF,TGTGCCAGTAGTATATCCCCCACGAACACCGGGGAGCTGTTTTTT,.,TRBJ2-2,TRBV19,.
CASSRQGRSYNEQFF,TGTGCCAGCAGCCGACAGGGACGCTCCTACAATGAGCAGTTCTTC,.,TRBJ2-1,TRBV5-4,TRBD1
CASSLGGLARISYEQYF,TGTGCCAGCAGCTTAGGCGGACTAGCGAGAATCTCCTACGAGCAGTACTTC,.,TRBJ2-7,TRBV11-2,TRBD2
CASSLAGNTGELFF,TGTGCCAGCTCACTAGCGGGAAATACCGGGGAGCTGTTTTTT,.,TRBJ2-2,TRBV18,TRBD2
CASSPGLARVSVGETQYF,TGCGCCAGCAGCCCCGGACTAGCGCGAGTCTCGGTGGGTGAGACCCAGTACTTC,.,TRBJ2-5,TRBV5-1,TRBD2
CASGEPGGGYTF,TGCGCCAGCGGGGAACCCGGGGGTGGCTACACCTTC,.,TRBJ1-2,TRBV5-1,.
CASSEPWRSSYNSPLHF,TGTGCCAGCAGTGAACCGTGGAGGAGCTCCTATAATTCACCCCTCCACTTT,.,TRBJ1-6,TRBV2,.
CASRVPTGTGDYGYTF,TGTGCCAGCAGAGTACCGACCGGGACAGGCGATTATGGCTACACCTTC,.,TRBJ1-2,TRBV28,TRBD1
CASRLDRKLDGELFF,TGTGCAAGTCGCCTAGACAGGAAACTCGACGGGGAGCTGTTTTTT,.,TRBJ2-2,TRBV12-2,.
CASRGGSPMATDTF,TGTGCCAGCCGAGGGGGAAGTCCTATGGCTACGGACACCTTC,few,TRBJ1-2,TRBV2,.
CASSLTVLRGGAEQFF,TGTGCCAGCAGCTTAACGGTCCTCCGGGGGGGCGCTGAGCAGTTCTTC,.,TRBJ2-1,TRBV11-2,TRBD2
CASNGYYGYTF,TGTGCCAGTAACGGGTACTATGGCTACACCTTC,.,TRBJ1-2,TRBV19,.
CASSDYTRGPRETQYF,TGTGCCAGCAGCGACTACACGAGGGGGCCCCGGGAGACCCAGTACTTC,.,TRBJ2-5,TRBV3-1/TRBV3-2,TRBD1
CASSLNPGSGQPYEQYF,TGTGCCAGCAGCCTCAACCCGGGGAGCGGCCAACCCTACGAGCAGTACTTC,few,TRBJ2-7,TRBV3-1/TRBV3-2,.
CASKGPTTDTQYF,TGTGCCAGCAAGGGGCCAACGACAGATACGCAGTATTTT,.,TRBJ2-3,TRBV5-4,.
CASSAYSSGANVLTF,TGTGCCAGCAGCGCGTACAGCTCTGGGGCCAACGTCCTGACTTTC,.,TRBJ2-6,TRBV9,.
CASSLGRTDYGYTF,TGTGCCAGCAGTTTGGGGAGGACGGACTATGGCTACACCTTC,.,TRBJ1-2,TRBV6-2/TRBV6-3,.
CASSYPNPRLAPEQFF,TGTGCCAGCAGTTACCCTAACCCCCGACTAGCGCCTGAGCAGTTCTTC,once,TRBJ2-1,TRBV6-2/TRBV6-3,TRBD2